Sequencing of this T cell receptor beta chain was carried out in a study of beta chain features in type 1 diabetes. Study information: Cell yields, gender and age were similar in healthy donors and patients.

Study outcomes and limitations: Among patients with Type 1 diabetes, TCRB CDR3s were moderately but significantly shorter in every one of the four CD4+ subsets.

Germline values: CDR1 GTSNPN, CDR2 SVGIG (reference sequence). This CDR3 spans 16 amino acids. Trimming cost V 3 bases and J 0 bases, with 16 bases left between them. The authors sorted CD4+ naive, central memory, regulatory and stem cell-like memory cells via CD45RO/CCR7/CD25/CD127/CD95/CD27. TCRB transcripts that were expressed got sequenced, as all of the isolated RNA had been reverse transcribed. Clones were sequenced by immunoSEQ multiplex PCR, and TCRdb holds only the in-frame ones, with some missing. Among over 600,000 clones, 9.5% to 15% were seen once, and the ten largest hold roughly 0.12%. This clone was picked up a small number of times. Its antigen is unidentified.

Sequences were obtained from naive CD4+ T cells from blood. The TCR originated in a man aged 25-40 years with type 1 diabetes. J is TRBJ2-3 and V is TRBV30, with a possible D match to TRBD1 (6 bases). The CDR3 nucleotides are TGTGCCTGGAGGCCCCGGACAGTTCCTAGCACAGATACGCAGTATTTT. This encodes CAWRPRTVPSTDTQYF.